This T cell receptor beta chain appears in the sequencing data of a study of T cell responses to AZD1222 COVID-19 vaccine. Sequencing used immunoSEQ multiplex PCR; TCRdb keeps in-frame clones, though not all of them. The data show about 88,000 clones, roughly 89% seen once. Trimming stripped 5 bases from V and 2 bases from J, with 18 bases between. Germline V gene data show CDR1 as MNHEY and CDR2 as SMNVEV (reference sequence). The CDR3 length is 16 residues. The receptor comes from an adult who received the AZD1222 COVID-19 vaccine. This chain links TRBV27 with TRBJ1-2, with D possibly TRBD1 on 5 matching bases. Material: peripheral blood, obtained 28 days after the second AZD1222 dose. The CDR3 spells CASSPLPGGVNYGYTF. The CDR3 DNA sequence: TGTGCCAGCAGTCCGCTCCCCGGGGGTGTGAACTATGGCTACACCTTC.